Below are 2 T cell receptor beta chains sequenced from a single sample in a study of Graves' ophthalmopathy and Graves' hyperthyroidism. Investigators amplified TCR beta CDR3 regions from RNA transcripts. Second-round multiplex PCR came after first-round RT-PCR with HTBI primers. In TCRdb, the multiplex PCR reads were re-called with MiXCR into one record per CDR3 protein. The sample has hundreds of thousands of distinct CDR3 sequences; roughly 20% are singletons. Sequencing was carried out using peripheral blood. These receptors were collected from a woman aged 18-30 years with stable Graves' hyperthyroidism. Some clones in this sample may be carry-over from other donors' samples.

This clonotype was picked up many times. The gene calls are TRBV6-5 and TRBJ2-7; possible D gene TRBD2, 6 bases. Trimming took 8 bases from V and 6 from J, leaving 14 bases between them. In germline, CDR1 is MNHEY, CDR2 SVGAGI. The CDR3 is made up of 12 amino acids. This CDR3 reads CASDVRGIEQYF. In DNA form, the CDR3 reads TGTGCCAGCGATGTTCGGGGGATCGAGCAGTACTTC.

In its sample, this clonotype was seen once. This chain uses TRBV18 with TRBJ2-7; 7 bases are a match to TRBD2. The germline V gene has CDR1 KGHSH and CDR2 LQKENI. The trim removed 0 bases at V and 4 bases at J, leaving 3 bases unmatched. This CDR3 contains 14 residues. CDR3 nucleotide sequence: TGTGCCAGCTCACCACCGACTAGCTGGTACGAGCAGTACGTC. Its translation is CASSPPTSWYEQYV.